This entry lists 10 T cell receptor beta chains sequenced from one sample in a study of PD-L1 blockade in urothelial cancer. The time point was: peripheral blood 6 weeks after treatment start. Using immunoSEQ multiplex PCR, the repertoire was profiled, and TCRdb retains in-frame clones only, with some absent. The profile shows more than 40,000 clones, approximately 83% of them singletons. The material sequenced was PBMCs, taken around atezolizumab (anti-PD-L1) treatment. The receptors come from a man between 60 and 75 years old with urothelial cancer.

The rearrangement uses TRBV6-6 and TRBJ2-7; tentative D call: TRBD1 (6 bases). Germline loops: CDR1 MNHNY, CDR2 SVGAGI (reference sequence). The V gene lost 0 bases and the J gene lost 3 bases, with 15 bases spanning the gap. The CDR3 is 16 residues long. In DNA, the CDR3 is TGTGCCAGCAGTTACTCCTACTCCGGGACAATCTACGAGCAGTACTTC. Translation: CASSYSYSGTIYEQYF.

Comments on this clone: The identical CDR3 is also encoded by other nucleotide sequences in the sample. V and J are TRBV2 and TRBJ1-5, with TRBD1 matching over 8 bases. The CDR3 consists of 14 residues. Germline-derived CDR1 and CDR2 are SNHLY and FYNNEI. Unmatched junction bases numbered 3, after V lost 3 bases and J lost 5 bases. This CDR3 reads CASSDDRGYQPQHF. The CDR3 DNA follows: TGTGCCAGCAGTGATGACAGGGGATATCAGCCCCAGCATTTT.

The rearrangement joins TRBV6-5 to TRBJ2-6; D uncertain. The CDR3 contains 16 residues. The V end lost 2 bases, the J end lost 0 bases, and 8 bases lay between the germline ends. Germline lookup yields CDR1 MNHEY and CDR2 SVGAGI. CDR3 sequence reads: CASSYNSGSGANVLTF. The DNA for the CDR3 is TGTGCCAGCAGTTACAACTCAGGCTCTGGGGCCAACGTCCTGACTTTC.

This clone has a handful of counts. The chain uses TRBV27 and TRBJ2-7; TRBD1 agrees at 9 bases. Germline lookup yields CDR1 MNHEY and CDR2 SMNVEV (reference sequence). This CDR3 has 13 amino acids. The V gene end was trimmed by 4 bases and the J gene end by 7 bases; junction bases not matched to a gene: 5. Here the CDR3 reads CASSWTGASEQYF. The CDR3 nucleotides read TGTGCCAGCAGTTGGACAGGGGCAAGTGAGCAGTACTTC.

DNA for the CDR3: TGTGCCAGCAGCCCGGGGGGAGGCCGGCAGCCCCAGCATTTT. Encoded protein: CASSPGGGRQPQHF. V gene TRBV28 combines with J gene TRBJ1-5; perhaps TRBD1 as D (5 bases). V was cut by 6 bases and J by 7 bases, with 16 bases left in between. This CDR3 comprises 14 residues. Per germline, CDR1 MDHEN and CDR2 SYDVKM.

The CDR3 is CASSSHRQGKETQYF. CDR3 DNA sequence: TGTGCCAGCAGCTCACATCGCCAGGGTAAAGAGACCCAGTACTTC. The gene calls are TRBV5-4 and TRBJ2-5, with D perhaps TRBD1 (5 bases). Germline V lookup: CDR1 SGHNT, CDR2 YYREEE (reference sequence). This CDR3 region has 15 residues. Trimming cost V 3 bases and J 3 bases, with 15 bases left between them.

This chain connects TRBV7-3 to TRBJ2-6, with D tentatively TRBD1 (5 bases). This CDR3 comprises 18 residues. Germline CDR1 SGHTA, CDR2 FQGTGA. Trimming pared 0 bases from V and 0 bases from J, leaving 12 bases between. The CDR3: CASSLTSQGYSGANVLTF. In nucleotides, the CDR3 is TGTGCCAGCAGCTTAACGTCCCAGGGTTACTCTGGGGCCAACGTCCTGACTTTC.

V usage is TRBV19 and J usage is TRBJ1-5; the D is unclear. V dropped 5 bases and J dropped 7 bases, with 12 bases sitting between them. The CDR3 is made up of 13 amino acids. Germline CDR1 LNHDA, CDR2 SQIVND (reference sequence). The CDR3 DNA reads as TGTGCCAGTAGTCTCGGGGTCCACCAGCCCCAGCATTTT. Its protein is CASSLGVHQPQHF.

The V and J genes are TRBV19 and TRBJ1-2; D perhaps matches TRBD1 (5 bases). The CDR3 runs 16 residues. Germline CDR1 and CDR2: LNHDA and SQIVND (reference sequence). The ends were cut back, 8 bases at V and 0 bases at J, with 19 bases in the middle. The CDR3 loop reads CASGGDGEDPNYGYTF. In nucleotides, the CDR3 is TGTGCCAGTGGGGGGGACGGAGAAGATCCTAACTATGGCTACACCTTC.

The chain carries TRBV2 and TRBJ2-2; TRBD2 might be the D (5 bases). The CDR3 is 14 amino acids. In germline, CDR1 is SNHLY, CDR2 FYNNEI. Trimming removed 3 bases from V and 7 bases from J, with 12 bases in between. The CDR3 bases are TGTGCCAGCAGTGATCCCGGCCGGGGCGGGGAGCTGTTTTTT. Protein product: CASSDPGRGGELFF. Variable domain in full (rest from reference TRBV2 and TRBJ2-2): EPEVTQTPSHQVTQMGQEVILRCVPISNHLYFYWYRQILGQKVEFLVSFYNNEISEKSEIFDDQFSVERPDGSNFTLKIRSTKLEDSAMYFCASSDPGRGGELFFGEGSRLTVL.